This T cell receptor (beta chain) was observed in a study of shared clonotypes between healthy human individuals. Study as a whole: A donor's plate count was three for CD4 naive and three for CD4 memory; CD8 naive had two and CD8 memory one.

V was clipped by 5 bases and J by 0 bases, with 20 bases between them. This CDR3 comprises 18 residues. The V gene's germline CDR1 is SGHVS and CDR2 FQNEAQ. An even split of each subset's genomic DNA across several immunoSEQ plates was performed. TCRdb keeps only in-frame clones here, not all; method: immunoSEQ multiplex PCR. The sample carries some 2,000,000 clones, under 97% recorded once. The clonotype was recovered from a man younger than 35 in good health. Sequenced material: naive CD4+ T cells sorted from blood. Described subset: CD45RA+ positively selected. V and J are TRBV7-8 and TRBJ2-4, with D perhaps TRBD2 (5 bases). CDR3 in DNA: TGTGCCAGCAGCGAAGGGCCGTTCTCTGGACTAGCCAAAAACATTCAGTACTTC. Translation gives CASSEGPFSGLAKNIQYF.